The next 27 T cell receptor beta chains were all read from a single sample in a study of CD8+CD57+ T cells in acquired aplastic anemia. Those patients picked for sequencing had displayed CD8+CD57+ cell expansion on flow cytometry. The TCR beta profiling, which covered VDJ combination and CDR3 sequence, was carried out using genomic DNA as the template. TCRdb ran MiXCR on the reads and lists one entry per CDR3 protein. The sample lists 200,000 to 250,000 distinct CDR3 sequences, approximately 65% seen once, with about three fifths in the top ten. The sequenced sample consisted of sorted CD4+, CD8+, or CD8+CD57+ T cells (not recorded which) from PBMCs. The receptors shown here come from a human donor with aplastic anemia.

This chain links TRBV7-9 with TRBJ1-1; D remains ambiguous. Deletions cut 5 bases from V and 7 bases from J, with 11 bases between. There are 12 residues in the CDR3. Germline CDR1 is SEHNR and CDR2 is FQNEAQ (reference sequence). In DNA, the CDR3 is TGTGCCAGCAGCAAAAAGGCCAATGAAGCTTTCTTT. Protein product: CASSKKANEAFF.

In regard to this clonotype: The junction departs from the called germline gene at one end, perhaps through a read error. The CDR3 here is CASSRRSEQYF. Here the CDR3 DNA reads TGTGCCAGCAGCCGCCGATCGGAGCAGTACTTC. The chain carries TRBV5-1 and TRBJ2-7; no firm D call. CDR3 length: 11 amino acids. CDR1 SGHRS and CDR2 YFSETQ come from the germline V gene. The full variable domain, completed using reference TRBV5-1 and TRBJ2-7, is KAGVTQTPRYLIKTRGQQVTLSCSPISGHRSVSWYQQTPGQGLQFLFEYFSETQRNKGNFPGRFSGRQFSNSRSEMNVSTLELGDSALYLCASSRRSEQYFGPGTRLTVT.

In DNA form, the CDR3 reads TGTGCCAGCAGCACCGAACCCCCTGGGACTAGCGGGAGCTACGAGCAGTACTTC. It codes for CASSTEPPGTSGSYEQYF. The chain recombines TRBV7-6 with TRBJ2-7; 14 nucleotides align to TRBD2. CDR3 length: 18 amino acids. Germline V gives CDR1 SGHVS, CDR2 FNYEAQ. Trimming took 5 bases from V and 3 from J; bases not matched to a gene: 12.

This chain connects TRBV12-3 or TRBV12-4 to TRBJ2-7; no clear D gene. The V end lost 2 bases, the J end lost 5 bases, and 13 bases lay between the germline ends. CDR3 length: 14 amino acids. CDR3 DNA sequence: TGTGCCAGCAGTTTAAGGGCTTCATACCACGAGCAGTACTTC. Translated: CASSLRASYHEQYF.

The chain's CDR3 is CASSLGRVVAYEQYF. The CDR3 nucleotides are TGTGCCAGCAGCTTAGGAAGGGTTGTTGCCTACGAGCAGTACTTC. The chain employs TRBV7-8 and TRBJ2-7; D is unresolved. CDR3 size: 15 residues. The V gene lost 1 base and the J gene lost 2 bases, with 12 bases spanning the gap. The germline V gene encodes CDR1 SGHVS and CDR2 FQNEAQ.

This clonotype has just a few counts. This rearrangement joins TRBV20-1 to TRBJ1-2; D not certain. The CDR3 is 12 residues long. Germline V gene sequence: CDR1 DFQATT, CDR2 SNEGSKA (reference sequence). V dropped 3 bases and J dropped 2 bases, with 7 bases sitting between them. The CDR3 nucleotides are TGCAGTGCTAGTGGCCAGAACTATGGCTACACCTTC. As protein: CSASGQNYGYTF.

This clonotype was observed a single time. The rearrangement uses TRBV20-1 and TRBJ1-5; D not resolved. The germline CDR1 and CDR2 sequences are DFQATT and SNEGSKA (reference sequence). The germline V and J ends were trimmed by 3 bases and 0 bases, with 9 bases remaining between them. This CDR3 contains 14 residues. CDR3 in amino acids: CSASPYYSNQPQHF. The CDR3 nucleotides are TGCAGTGCTAGCCCATATTATAGCAATCAGCCCCAGCATTTT.

The chain's CDR3 is CAISLGTGGYEQYF. The CDR3 DNA sequence: TGTGCCATCTCTCTCGGGACAGGGGGTTACGAGCAGTACTTC. The genes are TRBV6-4 and TRBJ2-7, with 11 bases lining up with TRBD1. CDR1 is MRHNA, CDR2 SNTAGT, per germline. The CDR3 sequence is 14 residues long. Trimming at V came to 10 bases and at J to 4 bases, leaving 9 bases not matched to a gene.

This chain connects TRBV12-3 or TRBV12-4 to TRBJ2-7; tentatively, D is TRBD1 or TRBD2 (6 bases each). Trimming stripped 7 bases from V and 3 bases from J, with 16 bases between. CDR3 length: 14 residues. The CDR3: CASTREQGVYEQYF. The CDR3 coding sequence is TGTGCCAGCACGCGGGAACAGGGTGTCTACGAGCAGTACTTC.

There are a few counts of this clonotype. The rearrangement uses TRBV5-6 and TRBJ2-7; D might be TRBD1 (5 bases). Trimming took off 4 bases at V and 0 bases at J, with 8 bases between the two ends. Germline V gives CDR1 SGHDT, CDR2 YYEEEE. This CDR3 spans 13 amino acids. CDR3 nucleotide sequence: TGTGCCAGCAGCCATGACAGCTCCTACGAGCAGTACTTC. It specifies CASSHDSSYEQYF.

The J gene is TRBJ1-2, the V gene TRBV7-9; D is ambiguous. The CDR3 consists of 14 residues. Trimming cost V 6 bases and J 6 bases, with 17 bases left between them. From germline, CDR1 is SEHNR and CDR2 FQNEAQ (reference sequence). CDR3 nucleotide sequence: TGTGCCAGCAGTCGCGTCCAATCTGCGGATGGCTACACCTTC. It is translated as CASSRVQSADGYTF.

The gene calls are TRBV12-3 or TRBV12-4 and TRBJ1-1; unclear D gene. The length of the CDR3 is 13 residues. The ends were cut back, 6 bases at V and 1 base at J, with 9 bases in the middle. CDR3 sequence: CASSLNRNTEAFF. The CDR3, as DNA: TGTGCCAGCAGCTTAAATAGGAACACTGAAGCTTTCTTT.

This clonotype was counted once. The rearrangement uses TRBV5-5 and TRBJ2-7; 7 nucleotides line up with TRBD2. The V gene end was trimmed by 4 bases and the J gene end by 0 bases; junction bases not matched to a gene: 10. The CDR3 has 16 residues. Germline V gene sequence: CDR1 SGHKS, CDR2 YYEKEE (reference sequence). CDR3 in DNA: TGTGCCAGCAGCCGACAAGCGGGGTCCCCCTCCTACGAGCAGTACTTC. Its translation: CASSRQAGSPSYEQYF.

This clonotype was counted a few times. The V call is TRBV24-1, the J call TRBJ1-2; D not resolved. Trimming cost V 4 bases and J 8 bases, with 13 bases left between them. CDR1 is KGHDR and CDR2 is SFDVKD in the germline V gene. CDR3 size: 13 residues. In nucleotides, the CDR3 is TGTGCCACCAGTGAAGGAAGTCCACGCGGCTACACCTTC. Translating it yields CATSEGSPRGYTF.

The V gene is TRBV4-1, the J gene TRBJ2-7; the D gene is possibly TRBD2 (6 bases). Deletions cut 8 bases from V and 3 bases from J, with 11 bases between. The CDR3 totals 12 residues. CDR1 is MGHRA and CDR2 is YSYEKL in the germline V gene. CDR3 in DNA: TGCGCCAGCCGGGGGTCGGGCTACGAGCAGTACTTC. Translated: CASRGSGYEQYF.

In DNA form, the CDR3 reads TGTGCCAGCAGCATCAGGGTATACGAGCAGTACTTC. It specifies CASSIRVYEQYF. V is TRBV7-9 and J is TRBJ2-7; D is possibly TRBD1 (5 bases). V was pared by 5 bases and J by 4 bases, with 9 bases between. CDR3 length: 12 amino acids. The germline gives CDR1 SEHNR, CDR2 FQNEAQ (reference sequence).

The V and J genes are TRBV10-3 and TRBJ1-1; 9 bases fit TRBD1. V trimming: 10 bases; J trimming: 5 bases; junction bases outside the gene matches: 14. CDR1 is ENHRY and CDR2 is SYGVKD in the germline V gene. The CDR3 has 15 amino acids. The CDR3 loop is CATGKTGGVGTEAFF. The CDR3 coding sequence is TGTGCCACCGGGAAGACAGGGGGGGTAGGGACTGAAGCTTTCTTT.

The count of this clonotype is one. The chain recombines TRBV20-1 with TRBJ2-7; 13 bases are a match to TRBD2. CDR1 and CDR2 from the germline V gene are DFQATT and SNEGSKA (reference sequence). The V segment lost 7 bases and the J segment 4 bases; nucleotides outside the gene matches: 13. The CDR3 loop spans 16 amino acids. CDR3 sequence (DNA): TGCAGTGTCCGGACTAGCGGGGGTATCTATCTGTACGAGCAGTACTTC. Its protein product is CSVRTSGGIYLYEQYF.

This chain joins TRBV9 and TRBJ2-5; TRBD1 might be the D (6 bases). V was pared by 6 bases and J by 5 bases, with 17 bases between. CDR1 is SGDLS, CDR2 YYNGEE, per germline. The CDR3 sequence is 14 residues long. The CDR3 sequence: CASTSTGTSETQYF. CDR3 in DNA: TGTGCCAGCACCTCCACCGGGACATCGGAGACCCAGTACTTC.

This clonotype was found a few times. This chain joins TRBV30 and TRBJ2-5; no clear D. V lost 0 bases and J 5 bases, leaving 7 bases between the germline ends. Looked up from germline, CDR1 is GTSNPN and CDR2 is SVGIG (reference sequence). The CDR3 consists of 12 residues. For the CDR3, the DNA is TGTGCCTGGAGTGTACAAGAGGAGACCCAGTACTTC. Amino acids: CAWSVQEETQYF.

In this sample, this clonotype turned up many times. The CDR3 DNA sequence: TGCGCCAGCAGCCGGATCGGGCGGCAGAACGAGCAGTACTTC. This codes for CASSRIGRQNEQYF. The chain combines TRBV4-1 with TRBJ2-7; D gene uncertain. In germline, CDR1 is MGHRA, CDR2 YSYEKL. V gave up 4 bases and J gave up 5 bases, with 15 bases separating them. The CDR3 is 14 amino acids.

This clonotype was seen a few times. This chain joins TRBV7-9 and TRBJ2-5; TRBD1 aligns across 8 bases. This CDR3 has 18 residues. After removal of 7 bases from V and 5 bases from J, the junction contained 21 bases not matched to a gene. Per the germline V gene, CDR1 is SEHNR and CDR2 is FQNEAQ (reference sequence). The CDR3 bases are TGTGCCAGCAACGAAGATCCGGGACAGGCTTTAGGTGGGGAGACCCAGTACTTC. Protein: CASNEDPGQALGGETQYF.

On this clonotype: A much larger clone lies a single base off, so this may be a read error. This chain links TRBV12-5 with TRBJ1-3; no reliable D call. Germline V gene lookup returns CDR1 LGHNT and CDR2 FRNRAP. The V end was cut by 5 bases, the J end by 8 bases, with 10 bases between. The CDR3 contains 12 residues. CDR3 loop: CASGLSVDTIYF. DNA of the CDR3: TGTGCTAGTGGTCTTAGTGTTGACACCATATATTTT.

The chain joins TRBV20-1 to TRBJ2-2; TRBD1 is a possible D gene (5 bases). Per germline, CDR1 DFQATT and CDR2 SNEGSKA (reference sequence). The germline V and J ends were trimmed by 3 bases and 9 bases, with 14 bases remaining between them. This CDR3 comprises 13 residues. CDR3 sequence reads: CSASRQGLRELFF. CDR3 DNA: TGCAGTGCTAGTAGGCAGGGCCTCCGGGAGCTGTTTTTT.

The chain links TRBV24-1 to TRBJ2-6, with no clear D. From germline, CDR1 is KGHDR and CDR2 SFDVKD. This CDR3 is built from 13 residues. V lost 7 bases and J 1 base, leaving 4 bases between the germline ends. DNA of the CDR3: TGTGCCACCAGGGCTTCTGGGGCCAACGTCCTGACTTTC. Its translation: CATRASGANVLTF.

J is TRBJ2-7 and V is TRBV19; D is unclear. V was clipped by 5 bases and J by 0 bases, with 17 bases between them. From germline, CDR1 is LNHDA and CDR2 SQIVND (reference sequence). This CDR3 contains 16 residues. In DNA form, the CDR3 reads TGTGCCAGTAGTCCCCGGTGGCAGAAAATCTCCTACGAGCAGTACTTC. Translation: CASSPRWQKISYEQYF.

The V gene is TRBV29-1, the J gene TRBJ2-3; 9 bases map to TRBD2. The germline V gene encodes CDR1 SQVTM and CDR2 ANQGSEA. The CDR3 consists of 11 residues. V lost 8 bases, J lost 11 bases, and 8 bases stayed unmatched. In DNA, the CDR3 is TGCAGCCTAGAAGTAGCGGGGGAGCAGTATTTT. It translates to CSLEVAGEQYF.